Below, 21 T cell receptor beta chains from the same sample are listed, as sequenced in a study of post-analysis software for immune sequencing data. Carried by the TCR beta cDNA libraries were unique molecular identifiers. Using its own MiXCR run on the PCR reads, TCRdb lists one record per CDR3 protein. The data show around 150,000 distinct CDR3 sequences, 35% to 40% seen once. The sequenced sample was blood, obtained after autologous hematopoietic stem cell transplantation. The origin of the receptors is a girl aged 5-17 years with multiple sclerosis.

The V and J genes are TRBV5-1 and TRBJ2-5, with D possibly matching TRBD1 (5 bases). The CDR3 is made up of 13 amino acids. The V gene lost 4 bases and the J gene lost 5 bases, with 12 bases spanning the gap. From germline, CDR1 is SGHRS and CDR2 YFSETQ. CDR3 in DNA: TGCGCCAGCAGCAGGGGATCGTGGGAGACCCAGTACTTC. It yields the protein CASSRGSWETQYF. The whole variable domain, filled in from reference TRBV5-1 and TRBJ2-5, reads KAGVTQTPRYLIKTRGQQVTLSCSPISGHRSVSWYQQTPGQGLQFLFEYFSETQRNKGNFPGRFSGRQFSNSRSEMNVSTLELGDSALYLCASSRGSWETQYFGPGTRLLVL.

J is TRBJ2-6 and V is TRBV4-1; possibly TRBD1 for D (6 bases). V lost 2 bases and J lost 0, with 20 bases in between. The V gene's germline CDR1 is MGHRA and CDR2 YSYEKL. This CDR3 has 20 residues. DNA for the CDR3: TGCGCCAGCAGCCAACATCCTCCAACAGGGTTACTCTCTGGGGCCAACGTCCTGACTTTC. Translating it yields CASSQHPPTGLLSGANVLTF.

V gene TRBV7-9 combines with J gene TRBJ1-5; a possible D gene is TRBD1 (5 bases). Trimming removed 1 base at V and 5 bases at J, with 12 bases between. The CDR3 runs 15 residues. CDR1 is SEHNR, CDR2 FQNEAQ, per germline (reference sequence). CDR3 region: CASSLGGGRDQPQHF. CDR3 DNA sequence: TGTGCCAGCAGCTTAGGGGGCGGACGGGATCAGCCCCAGCATTTT.

The rearrangement joins TRBV6-5 to TRBJ2-3; D tentatively reads TRBD1 or TRBD2 (5 bases each). This CDR3 has 15 amino acids. Trimming cost V 2 bases and J 0 bases, with 9 bases left between them. Per germline, CDR1 MNHEY and CDR2 SVGAGI. CDR3 protein: CASSYRGLSTDTQYF. The CDR3 coding sequence is TGTGCCAGCAGTTACCGGGGCCTAAGCACAGATACGCAGTATTTT.

V gene TRBV3-1 combines with J gene TRBJ2-7; D may be TRBD1 (5 bases). V shed 4 bases and J shed 6 bases, with 19 bases lying between them. Germline V gene lookup returns CDR1 LGHDT and CDR2 YNNKEL (reference sequence). The CDR3 totals 15 residues. The CDR3 spells CASSRWGQGVGEQYF. CDR3 in DNA: TGTGCCAGCAGCCGATGGGGTCAGGGTGTGGGCGAGCAGTACTTC.

The chain couples TRBV12-5 to TRBJ2-7, with 13 bases that match TRBD2. Germline loops: CDR1 LGHNT, CDR2 FRNRAP. The CDR3 sequence is 17 residues long. With 2 bases clipped from V and 2 bases from J, the junction kept 6 bases outside the gene matches. In nucleotides, the CDR3 is TGTGCTAGTGGTTTGCCTGAGGGACTAGCGGGAACCTACGAGCAGTACTTC. Its translation is CASGLPEGLAGTYEQYF.

V is TRBV20-1 and J is TRBJ2-5; D could derive from TRBD1 or TRBD2 (5 bases each). The CDR3 spans 15 residues. V was pared by 3 bases and J by 4 bases, with 18 bases between. Germline lookup yields CDR1 DFQATT and CDR2 SNEGSKA (reference sequence). This CDR3 reads CSASGWLGTRETQYF. The CDR3 DNA sequence: TGCAGTGCTAGTGGTTGGTTGGGGACGCGAGAGACCCAGTACTTC.

This sequence joins TRBV7-9 and TRBJ2-7, with D hard to call. V was pared by 5 bases and J by 6 bases, with 14 bases between. The CDR3 contains 13 residues. The germline V gene has CDR1 SEHNR and CDR2 FQNEAQ (reference sequence). The CDR3 DNA follows: TGTGCCAGCAGCCCGCTTTCCCGATTCGAGCAGTACTTC. Its protein is CASSPLSRFEQYF.

This clonotype was seen more than once but under ten times. The rearrangement links TRBV20-1 to TRBJ2-7; D is possibly TRBD1 (5 bases). CDR1 is DFQATT, CDR2 SNEGSKA, per germline (reference sequence). The V and J ends lost 1 base and 4 bases respectively, with 11 bases between them. The CDR3 is 13 amino acids. CDR3 in amino acids: CSARGQMQYEQYF. CDR3 nucleotide sequence: TGCAGTGCTAGAGGACAGATGCAATACGAGCAGTACTTC.

V usage is TRBV13 and J usage is TRBJ2-1; D is uncertain. The CDR3 covers 14 residues. Germline V gene sequence: CDR1 PRHDT, CDR2 FYEKMQ (reference sequence). V gave up 8 bases and J gave up 1 base, with 12 bases separating them. The CDR3 nucleotides are TGTGCCAGCCAAGGCGTGTCTTCCTACAATGAGCAGTTCTTC. Translated: CASQGVSSYNEQFF.

The chain joins TRBV7-9 to TRBJ2-7; D not certain. V lost 1 base and J 3 bases, leaving 7 bases between the germline ends. The CDR3 is made up of 13 amino acids. Looked up from germline, CDR1 is SEHNR and CDR2 is FQNEAQ (reference sequence). For the CDR3, the DNA is TGTGCCAGCAGCTTAGTCGCTAGCTACGAGCAGTACTTC. Translated: CASSLVASYEQYF.

This clonotype was picked up a small number of times. The chain employs TRBV5-1 and TRBJ1-2; 11 bases agree with TRBD1. J was trimmed by 4 bases and V by 6 bases; bases with no gene match: 2. The germline V gene has CDR1 SGHRS and CDR2 YFSETQ. This CDR3 spans 13 amino acids. Written as DNA, the CDR3 is TGCGCCAGCATCGGGACAGGGGGCTATGGCTACACCTTC. Its translation: CASIGTGGYGYTF.

The J gene is TRBJ2-1, the V gene TRBV11-1; 9 nucleotides match TRBD2. The CDR3 consists of 14 residues. Germline CDR1 is SGHAT and CDR2 is FQDESV (reference sequence). V lost 2 bases and J lost 10; bases outside the gene matches: 6. CDR3 in DNA: TGTGCCAGCAGCTTAAGACTAGCGGAGAACGAGCAGTTCTTC. It codes for CASSLRLAENEQFF.

J is TRBJ2-5 and V is TRBV10-3; 8 bases map to TRBD1. The germline gives CDR1 ENHRY, CDR2 SYGVKD. The CDR3 has 14 residues. V shed 11 bases, J shed 5 bases, and the junction held 13 bases outside the gene matches. Written as DNA, the CDR3 is TGTGCCGCCGGGACAGGCGCATCAGGGGAGACCCAGTACTTC. Translated: CAAGTGASGETQYF.

This clonotype was detected a few times. J is TRBJ2-5 and V is TRBV15, with D perhaps matching TRBD1 (5 bases). Trimming pared 0 bases from V and 1 base from J, leaving 9 bases between. The germline gives CDR1 LNHNV, CDR2 YYDKDF (reference sequence). The CDR3 has 15 amino acids. The CDR3 DNA is TGTGCCACCAGCAGAGATCTGACAGCCCAAGAGACCCAGTACTTC. Translation gives CATSRDLTAQETQYF.

The V call is TRBV20-1, the J call TRBJ1-1; TRBD1 is a possible D gene (6 bases). The CDR3 extends over 13 amino acids. Germline V lookup: CDR1 DFQATT, CDR2 SNEGSKA (reference sequence). The germline V and J ends were trimmed by 2 bases and 3 bases, with 10 bases remaining between them. CDR3 nucleotides: TGCAGTGCTAGATTGGACAGCCACACTGAAGCTTTCTTT. Amino acids: CSARLDSHTEAFF.

On this clonotype: It may be a read error: a sequence one base away is much more abundant. The chain employs TRBV2 and TRBJ2-1; D call uncertain. This CDR3 region has 13 residues. The germline V and J ends were trimmed by 11 bases and 0 bases, with 11 bases remaining between them. Per germline, CDR1 SNHLY and CDR2 FYNNEI. Written as DNA, the CDR3 is TGTGCCGACTTAGTTAGCTCCTACAATGAGCAGTTCTTC. Amino acid sequence: CADLVSSYNEQFF.

Details on this clonotype: At one end, the junction sequence differs from germline, possibly due to a read error. This chain joins TRBV20-1 and TRBJ2-7, with TRBD2 matching over 7 bases. This CDR3 spans 13 amino acids. The germline gives CDR1 DFQATT, CDR2 SNEGSKA (reference sequence). The CDR3 protein is CSARRELIYGQHF. The CDR3 DNA reads TGCAGTGCTAGGCGGGAGCTTATCTACGGGCAGCACTTC.

This chain links TRBV12-3 or TRBV12-4 with TRBJ1-6, with 8 bases fitting TRBD1. CDR3 length equals 14 residues. The ends lost 6 bases at V and 5 bases at J; junction bases unmatched: 3. In DNA form, the CDR3 reads TGTGCCAGCAGAACGGGACAGGATAATTCACCCCTCCACTTT. It yields the protein CASRTGQDNSPLHF.

This clonotype occurred many times. The V gene is TRBV5-1, the J gene TRBJ2-5, with TRBD2 as a possible D gene (6 bases). Between the trimmed V and J ends, which lost 4 bases and 1 base, there was a span of 8 bases. Germline CDR1 is SGHRS and CDR2 is YFSETQ. The CDR3 has 13 amino acids. The CDR3 here is CASSPGLQETQYF. In nucleotides, the CDR3 is TGCGCCAGCAGCCCGGGACTCCAAGAGACCCAGTACTTC. The full variable domain, completed using reference TRBV5-1 and TRBJ2-5, is KAGVTQTPRYLIKTRGQQVTLSCSPISGHRSVSWYQQTPGQGLQFLFEYFSETQRNKGNFPGRFSGRQFSNSRSEMNVSTLELGDSALYLCASSPGLQETQYFGPGTRLLVL.

Concerning this clonotype itself: A much more abundant neighbour one base away suggests this may be a read error. The CDR3 bases are TGCGCCAGCAGCCGGATGGGGACTAGCGGGACTAATGAGCAGTACTTC. Protein: CASSRMGTSGTNEQYF. The gene calls are TRBV5-1 and TRBJ2-1; 13 bases agree with TRBD2. The closer fit of TRBJ2-7 to the DNA end suggests the J call may be wrong. This CDR3 is built from 16 residues. Germline V CDR1 and CDR2: SGHRS, YFSETQ.